This TCR beta chain was obtained from a study of T cell repertoires in cytomegalovirus infection. Study in general: Researchers turned to recently identified HLA-C-restricted CMV epitopes as well as well-studied HLA-B-restricted ones.

Study-wide results and caveats: CMV-specific TCR beta clonotypes restricted by HLA-C dominated the ex vivo response.

This clonotype showed up just a few times. What it recognizes is unknown. TCRdb re-called the reads through MiXCR, storing one row per CDR3 protein. The sample includes hundreds of thousands of distinct CDR3 sequences, about 44% of them seen just once. The CDR3 totals 16 residues. Germline V CDR1 and CDR2: SGHAT, FQNNGV. V shed 4 bases and J shed 6 bases, with 21 bases lying between them. This sequence joins TRBV11-2 and TRBJ1-2; D uncertain. This clonotype was obtained from a human donor in good health (CMV status not recorded). Some clones in this sample may be carry-over from other donors' samples. Source: cultured PBMCs, taken from culture after CMV antigen stimulation. The CDR3 is CASSSPSKEGTDGYTF. The DNA for the CDR3 is TGTGCCAGCAGCTCCCCCTCCAAGGAGGGTACGGATGGCTACACCTTC.